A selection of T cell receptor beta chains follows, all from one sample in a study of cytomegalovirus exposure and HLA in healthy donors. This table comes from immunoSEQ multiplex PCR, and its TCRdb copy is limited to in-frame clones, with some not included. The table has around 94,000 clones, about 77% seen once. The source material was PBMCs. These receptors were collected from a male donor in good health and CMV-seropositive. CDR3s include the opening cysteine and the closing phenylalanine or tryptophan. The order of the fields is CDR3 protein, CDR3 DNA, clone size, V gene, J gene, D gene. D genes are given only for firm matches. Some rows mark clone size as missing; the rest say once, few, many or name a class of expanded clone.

CAWRDSWGNQPQHF	TGTGCCTGGAGGGACAGCTGGGGCAATCAGCCCCAGCATTTT	few	TRBV30	TRBJ1-5	NA
CASSDRDTQYF	TGCGCCAGCAGTGACCGGGATACGCAGTATTTT	NA	TRBV10-1	TRBJ2-3	NA
CASRYRAEQYF	TGTGCCAGCAGATACAGGGCAGAGCAGTACTTC	NA	TRBV28	TRBJ2-7	NA
CASSLVSVPGELFF	TGCGCCAGCAGCTTGGTCAGTGTCCCCGGGGAGCTGTTTTTT	NA	TRBV5-1	TRBJ2-2	NA
CAWSVAELAMNTGELFF	TGTGCCTGGAGTGTAGCTGAGTTAGCGATGAACACCGGGGAGCTGTTTTTT	NA	TRBV30	TRBJ2-2	NA
CASSWGETGKGRPQHF	TGTGCCAGCAGTTGGGGGGAGACAGGGAAAGGTCGGCCCCAGCATTTT	few	TRBV28	TRBJ1-5	TRBD1
CASSFSGGPYEQYF	TGCGCCAGCAGCTTCAGCGGGGGCCCCTACGAGCAGTACTTC	NA	TRBV5-1	TRBJ2-7	TRBD2
CASSLAGTGTHGEQFF	TGTGCCAGCAGCTTGGCCGGGACAGGGACTCATGGGGAGCAGTTCTTC	NA	TRBV5-6	TRBJ2-1	TRBD1
CASEDRASNQPQHF	TGTGCCAGCGAGGACAGGGCCTCCAATCAGCCCCAGCATTTT	NA	TRBV6-1	TRBJ1-5	TRBD1
CASGPTGLDQPQHF	TGTGCTAGTGGTCCTACAGGGCTCGATCAGCCCCAGCATTTT	NA	TRBV12-5	TRBJ1-5	NA
CASSSPRELFF	TGTGCCAGCAGTTCCCCCAGGGAGCTGTTTTTT	few	TRBV28	TRBJ2-2	NA
CASSRQRTMNTEAFF	TGCGCCAGCAGCCGCCAAAGGACAATGAACACTGAAGCTTTCTTT	once	TRBV5-1	TRBJ1-1	NA
CASSPTGLGSNQPQHF	TGTGCCAGCAGTCCAACAGGGTTGGGGAGCAATCAGCCCCAGCATTTT	NA	TRBV28	TRBJ1-5	NA
CASSSSWWGLAGKETQYF	TGTGCCAGCAGTTCCTCCTGGTGGGGGCTAGCGGGTAAAGAGACCCAGTACTTC	NA	TRBV28	TRBJ2-5	TRBD2
CASRWDNGILEQFF	TGTGCCAGCAGGTGGGACAACGGAATCTTAGAGCAGTTCTTC	NA	TRBV28	TRBJ2-1	NA
CASSLDLAGVDEQFF	TGTGCCAGCAGCTTAGACCTAGCGGGAGTTGATGAGCAGTTCTTC	NA	TRBV7-9	TRBJ2-1	TRBD2
CASSRDSGTSYEQYF	TGTGCCAGTAGTAGGGACTCCGGGACTTCCTACGAGCAGTACTTC	NA	TRBV19	TRBJ2-7	NA
CASMDLQLRAFF	TGTGCCAGCATGGACTTGCAACTGAGAGCTTTCTTT	NA	TRBV7-2	TRBJ1-1	NA
CASSPVYNQGTAYNEQFF	TGCGCCAGCAGCCCGGTCTATAATCAGGGTACAGCCTACAATGAGCAGTTCTTC	NA	TRBV5-1	TRBJ2-1	NA
CASSTLGQGSTDTQYF	TGTGCCAGCAGTACCCTGGGGCAGGGCTCCACAGATACGCAGTATTTT	NA	TRBV27	TRBJ2-3	NA
CASSSGLAGGYGTGELFF	TGCGCCAGCAGCAGCGGACTAGCGGGAGGGTATGGCACCGGGGAGCTGTTTTTT	few	TRBV5-1	TRBJ2-2	TRBD2
CATSSSAGYSNQPQHF	TGTGCCACCAGCAGCTCAGCGGGGTATAGCAATCAGCCCCAGCATTTT	NA	TRBV15	TRBJ1-5	NA
CASSAGQGGQVYGYTF	TGTGCCAGCAGCGCCGGACAGGGGGGCCAGGTTTATGGCTACACCTTC	once	TRBV9	TRBJ1-2	TRBD1
CACAHLKTSNYGYTF	TGTGCCTGCGCCCACCTGAAGACATCTAACTATGGCTACACCTTC	NA	TRBV30	TRBJ1-2	NA
CASSLEGLAENTGELFF	TGTGCCAGCAGCTTAGAGGGACTAGCGGAGAACACCGGGGAGCTGTTTTTT	NA	TRBV7-2	TRBJ2-2	TRBD2
CASSLFPVMNTEAFF	TGTGCCAGCAGTTTATTTCCGGTCATGAACACTGAAGCTTTCTTT	NA	TRBV28	TRBJ1-1	NA
CASSLIQLGEQFF	TGTGCCAGCAGCCTCATACAGCTGGGTGAGCAGTTCTTC	NA	TRBV27	TRBJ2-1	NA
CASSPGRGGSYEQYF	TGCGCCAGCAGCCCGGGTCGGGGGGGGTCCTACGAGCAGTACTTC	NA	TRBV4-1	TRBJ2-7	TRBD2
CAWRFGGVSSYNEQFF	TGTGCCTGGAGGTTTGGGGGCGTGAGCTCCTACAATGAGCAGTTCTTC	NA	TRBV30	TRBJ2-1	NA
CASSLAQGWGNEQFF	TGTGCCAGCAGCTTAGCACAGGGCTGGGGCAATGAGCAGTTCTTC	NA	TRBV13	TRBJ2-1	NA
CASSIGTGITEAFF	TGTGCCAGTAGTATAGGGACCGGGATCACTGAAGCTTTCTTT	NA	TRBV19	TRBJ1-1	NA
CASSRSGGVMRELFF	TGTGCCAGCAGCCGTTCCGGGGGGGTAATGAGGGAGCTGTTTTTT	NA	TRBV5-4	TRBJ2-2	TRBD2
CASSSLGDEQFF	TGTGCCAGCTCATCCCTAGGGGATGAGCAGTTCTTC	NA	TRBV18	TRBJ2-1	NA
CASSASAGYEQYF	TGTGCCAGCAGCGCCTCGGCAGGATACGAGCAGTACTTC	NA	TRBV11-2	TRBJ2-7	NA
CASSVGQGFNNEQFF	TGTGCCAGCAGCGTGGGACAGGGGTTCAACAATGAGCAGTTCTTC	NA	TRBV5-6	TRBJ2-1	TRBD1
CVSSPLDYTSTDTQYF	TGTGTCAGCAGCCCCCTTGACTATACTAGCACAGATACGCAGTATTTT	NA	TRBV4-2	TRBJ2-3	NA
CASRGDRGKKLFF	TGTGCCAGCAGAGGGGACAGGGGTAAAAAACTGTTTTTT	NA	TRBV2	TRBJ1-4	TRBD1
CASSLGGVQGYGYTF	TGTGCCAGCAGCCTGGGGGGGGTCCAGGGCTATGGCTACACCTTC	NA	TRBV5-6	TRBJ1-2	NA
CAWSPPTGLAKNIQYF	TGTGCCTGGAGTCCACCGACAGGTCTAGCCAAAAACATTCAGTACTTC	NA	TRBV30	TRBJ2-4	NA
CASRQRTAIYEQYF	TGCGCCAGCAGGCAGAGGACAGCGATCTACGAGCAGTACTTC	NA	TRBV5-1	TRBJ2-7	NA
CASNGDSTHQPQHF	TGTGCCAGCAATGGAGACAGTACCCATCAGCCCCAGCATTTT	NA	TRBV2	TRBJ1-5	NA
CASSPNRGANIQYF	TGTGCCAGCAGCCCCAACAGGGGCGCAAACATTCAGTACTTC	NA	TRBV2	TRBJ2-4	TRBD1
CASSLVRTGPTIAQFF	TGCGCCAGCAGCTTAGTCCGCACAGGGCCTACAATTGCGCAGTTCTTC	NA	TRBV5-1	TRBJ2-1	NA
CASRRIQRNTEAFF	TGTGCCAGCAGACGAATACAGAGGAACACTGAAGCTTTCTTT	NA	TRBV5-6	TRBJ1-1	NA
CASSIQGSTEAFF	TGTGCCAGTAGTATCCAGGGCAGCACTGAAGCTTTCTTT	NA	TRBV19	TRBJ1-1	NA
CASSSPSDSLSALHF	TGTGCCAGCAGTTCCCCCTCAGACAGCCTTTCAGCCCTCCACTTT	NA	TRBV6-5	TRBJ1-6	NA
CASTRTVQSYEQYF	TGTGCCAGCACCCGGACAGTCCAATCCTACGAGCAGTACTTC	few	TRBV6-1	TRBJ2-7	NA
CASWGQGAGQPQHF	TGTGCCAGCTGGGGACAGGGGGCGGGTCAGCCCCAGCATTTT	NA	TRBV28	TRBJ1-5	TRBD1
CASCRGAADTQYF	TGCGCCAGCTGCAGGGGGGCGGCAGATACGCAGTATTTT	NA	TRBV5-1	TRBJ2-3	NA
CASSQTGVTEGYTF	TGCGCCAGCAGCCAAACAGGGGTGACGGAAGGCTACACCTTC	NA	TRBV4-1	TRBJ1-2	TRBD1
CASSTRPRGNQPQHF	TGTGCCAGCAGCACCCGCCCCAGGGGAAATCAGCCCCAGCATTTT	NA	TRBV5-8	TRBJ1-5	NA